Listed below are T cell receptor beta chains from one sample, sequenced in a study of T cell repertoires in cytomegalovirus infection. These receptors are not linked to any known antigen. TCRdb used MiXCR to reprocess the reads, holding one entry per CDR3 protein. The data show hundreds of thousands of distinct CDR3 sequences, roughly a third seen once. The material was cultured PBMCs, obtained from culture after CMV antigen stimulation. The receptors originated from a human donor in good health (CMV status not recorded). Some clones in this sample may be carry-over from other donors' samples. Each CDR3 is given with its conserved first and last residue. A D gene is named only where the DNA matches it firmly. The size entry is marked missing in some rows and otherwise reads once, few, many or a size class.

15 TRBJ2-7 few TRBV7-6 . TGTGCCAGCAGCTTTGATCGGGATTTCGGGTTCGAGCAGTACTTC CASSFDRDFGFEQYF
12 TRBJ2-5 once TRBV12-3/TRBV12-4 . TGTGCCAGCAGTTTGCGTTTGCAGACCCAGTACTTC CASSLRLQTQYF
14 TRBJ1-1 many TRBV6-1 TRBD1 TGTGCCAGCAGTCAGGACAGGGGGGAAACTGAAGCTTTCTTT CASSQDRGETEAFF
15 TRBJ2-1 . TRBV10-3 . TGTGCCATCAGTGATAACGGGAGAGTTTCGGATGAGCAGTTCTTC CAISDNGRVSDEQFF
14 TRBJ2-1 . TRBV29-1 TRBD2 TGCAGCGTCCTCCTCGAGCGGGAGGGGAATGAGCAGTTCTTC CSVLLEREGNEQFF
15 TRBJ2-7 many TRBV7-2 TRBD2 TGTGCCAGCAGCCTGGCGCTGGGGGGAGCGGGGGGAATCTACTTC CASSLALGGAGGIYF
15 TRBJ1-1 . TRBV6-5 . TGTGCCAGCAGTTACTCGAACAGGCGTAACACTGAAGCTTTCTTT CASSYSNRRNTEAFF
13 TRBJ1-1 . TRBV15 TRBD1 TGTGCAACCTCTCAGAGGGGGCTGACTGAAGCTTTCTTT CATSQRGLTEAFF
14 TRBJ1-5 few TRBV7-2 TRBD1 TGTGCCAGCAGCTCGAGACGGACAGGGGTGGCCCAGCATTTT CASSSRRTGVAQHF
12 TRBJ2-5 few TRBV6-2/TRBV6-3 . TGTGCCAGCAGTTACGCGGGGGAGACCCAGTACTTC CASSYAGETQYF
16 TRBJ2-2 . TRBV6-1 TRBD2 TGTGCCAGCAGCCCTCTAGCGGGGGTCTACACCGGGGAGCTGTTTTTT CASSPLAGVYTGELFF
13 TRBJ2-7 . TRBV6-6 . TGTGCCAGCGGGCGAGGGCAATCCTACGAGCAGTACTTC CASGRGQSYEQYF
12 TRBJ1-4 . TRBV2 . TGTGCCAAGGGGGGGTCGACTGAAAAACTGTTTTTT CAKGGSTEKLFF
10 TRBJ1-2 . TRBV19 . TGTGCCACTTCTAACTATGGCTACACCTTC CATSNYGYTF
15 TRBJ2-5 . TRBV12-3/TRBV12-4 . TGTGCCAGCAGTTTGGGAAAGGGGACCCAAGAGACCCAGTACTTC CASSLGKGTQETQYF
15 TRBJ2-3 . TRBV6-8 . TGTGCCAGCACCCGCGGGGCTCTTAGCACAGATACGCAGTATTTT CASTRGALSTDTQYF
14 TRBJ2-3 . TRBV7-9 . TGTGCCAGCAGCCCTCCGGACTGGACAGATACGCAGTATTTT CASSPPDWTDTQYF
14 TRBJ2-1 . TRBV10-3 TRBD1 TGTGCCATCAGTTCGGACAGGGGTGCCGCTGAGCAGTTCTTC CAISSDRGAAEQFF
12 TRBJ2-1 few TRBV6-2/TRBV6-3 . TGTGCCAGCAGTCGGGGCCAGGGTGAGCAGTTCTTC CASSRGQGEQFF
12 TRBJ1-5 once TRBV10-3 . TGTGCCATCGGTCGTAGCAATCAGCCCCAGCATTTT CAIGRSNQPQHF
14 TRBJ2-3 . TRBV7-9 . TGTGCCAGCAGCTCTTGGACGAGCACAGATACGCAGTATTTT CASSSWTSTDTQYF
16 TRBJ1-4 few TRBV5-1 TRBD1 TGCGCCAGCAGCCCCGCGACAGGGTTCGGAGATGAAAAACTGTTTTTT CASSPATGFGDEKLFF
15 TRBJ2-3 . TRBV5-4 . TGTGCCAGCAGCCGCGGGACGGGCGGCACAGATACGCAGTATTTT CASSRGTGGTDTQYF
16 TRBJ2-1 few TRBV7-9 TRBD2 TGTGCCAGCAGCGTCGCACGTCTAGCGGGGCCCAGCGAGCAGTTCTTC CASSVARLAGPSEQFF
13 TRBJ2-7 few TRBV12-3/TRBV12-4 . TGTGCCAGCAGTTATGTCGGCTCCTACGAGCAGTACTTC CASSYVGSYEQYF
15 TRBJ2-1 . TRBV20-1 . TGCAGTGCTAGAGATCGGCGGAGGGGTGGAAATGAGCAGTTCTTC CSARDRRRGGNEQFF
15 TRBJ2-1 . TRBV11-2 TRBD1 TGTGCCAGCAGTTGGACAGGCTGGAATGGCAATGAGCAGTTCTTC CASSWTGWNGNEQFF
16 TRBJ2-3 many TRBV7-6 TRBD2 TGTGCCAGCAGCTTAGCGGCTAGCGGGGGGGCAGATACGCAGTATTTT CASSLAASGGADTQYF
13 TRBJ2-7 . TRBV20-1 . TGCAGTGCTAGGCGAGGCCCCTCCTACGAGCAGTACTTC CSARRGPSYEQYF
16 TRBJ2-1 few TRBV6-1 . TGTGCCAGCAGTGAGGGCCTGTCCCCGGGCTACAATGAGCAGTTCTTC CASSEGLSPGYNEQFF
14 TRBJ2-7 . TRBV15 . TGTGCCACCAGCAGAGCTTTAAGCTCCTACGAGCAGTACTTC CATSRALSSYEQYF
16 TRBJ2-1 . TRBV27 TRBD1 TGTGCCAGCAGTGTAACCGGGACAGGAGGGAACAATGAGCAGTTCTTC CASSVTGTGGNNEQFF
16 TRBJ2-7 . TRBV4-1 TRBD2 TGCGCCAGCAGCCAAGAAATCGGACTAGCGGGATTGGAGCAGTACTTC CASSQEIGLAGLEQYF
12 TRBJ2-3 . TRBV12-3/TRBV12-4 . TGTGCCAGCAGCGAAGTAGTTGGTACGCAGTATTTT CASSEVVGTQYF
14 TRBJ2-1 . TRBV6-6 . TGTGCCAGCAGCAGAGCAGTTTTCAGTAATGAGCAGTTCTTC CASSRAVFSNEQFF
13 TRBJ2-1 few TRBV7-2 . TGTGCCAGCAGCTTATGGGGGCGGAATGAGCAGTTCTTC CASSLWGRNEQFF
16 TRBJ2-7 . TRBV2 . TGTGCCAGCGGCCAGGCGTGGGGTCCTAGCTCCTACGAGCAGTACTTC CASGQAWGPSSYEQYF
16 TRBJ2-5 once TRBV24-1 TRBD2 TGTGCCACCAGTGCTGGGACTAGCGGGAGTAGAGAGACCCAGTACTTC CATSAGTSGSRETQYF
15 TRBJ1-6 few TRBV6-1 TRBD1 TGTGCCAGCACCGGGGGACAGCTCTATAATTCACCCCTCCACTTT CASTGGQLYNSPLHF
14 TRBJ2-7 . TRBV11-2 . TGTGCCAGCAGCCCGACAGCCACGCTTTACGAGCAGTACTTC CASSPTATLYEQYF
13 TRBJ1-1 . TRBV6-1 . TGTGCCAGCACTAAGGAAGGGGACACTGAAGCTTTCTTT CASTKEGDTEAFF
15 TRBJ2-4 . TRBV14 . TGTGCCAGCAGCCAAATCAGGGGTGGCAAAAACATTCAGTACTTC CASSQIRGGKNIQYF
14 TRBJ2-3 . TRBV6-5 . TGTGCCAGCAGTTACTCGACCCGCACAGATACGCAGTATTTT CASSYSTRTDTQYF
16 TRBJ1-5 . TRBV5-5 . TGTGCCAGCAGCTTGTACCCGGACGGGAGGGTTCAGCCCCAGCATTTT CASSLYPDGRVQPQHF
15 TRBJ2-3 . TRBV12-3/TRBV12-4 . TGTGCCAGCAGATCAACTTCGCGGAGCACAGATACGCAGTATTTT CASRSTSRSTDTQYF
15 TRBJ2-5 few TRBV6-2/TRBV6-3 TRBD2 TGTGCCAGCAGTCGATCTGGGCTAGCGGGAGAGACCCAGTACTTC CASSRSGLAGETQYF
15 TRBJ2-1 . TRBV2 TRBD2 TGTGCCAGCAGTATAGCGGGAGGGCCATTCTATGAGCAGTTCTTC CASSIAGGPFYEQFF
14 TRBJ2-1 . TRBV6-6 . TGTGCCAGCAGCGGGTCAGCTCCCTACAATGAGCAGTTCTTC CASSGSAPYNEQFF
13 TRBJ2-7 . TRBV28 . TGTGCCAGCTCAAATCCCGGGGTTCACGAGCAGTACTTC CASSNPGVHEQYF
15 TRBJ2-3 . TRBV7-6 . TGTGCCAGCAGCTCCATCCGGGACCAAGCGGATACGCAGTATTTT CASSSIRDQADTQYF
14 TRBJ1-6 . TRBV5-1 . TGCGCCAGCAGCTTGGCTGGGTGGGGTTCACCCCTCCACTTT CASSLAGWGSPLHF
12 TRBJ1-1 few TRBV20-1 . TGCAGTGCTAGACAGCCGAACACTGAAGCTTTCTTT CSARQPNTEAFF
15 TRBJ1-5 . TRBV6-8 TRBD1 TGTGCCAGCAGTTACCCGGGACAGGACAATCAGCCCCAGCATTTT CASSYPGQDNQPQHF